A single sample is the source of the 30 T cell receptor beta chains below, sequenced in a study of post-analysis software for immune sequencing data. General study findings and limits: In patients, TRBV5-6, TRBV5-1 and TRBV20-1 belonged to four or five TRBV segments found more frequently than in controls.

Unique molecular identifiers were present in the TCR beta cDNA libraries. TCRdb re-analysed the PCR reads in MiXCR, keeping a single row per CDR3 protein. In the table there are about 810,000 distinct CDR3 sequences, about 50% of which are singletons. Antigens of these TCRs are unknown. Sequencing was done on a sample of blood. These receptors were taken from a girl under 18 with multiple sclerosis.

This clonotype appeared a few times. The chain carries TRBV5-1 and TRBJ2-7; 7 positions match TRBD1. The germline CDR1 and CDR2 sequences are SGHRS and YFSETQ. The V segment lost 1 base and the J segment 5 bases; nucleotides outside the gene matches: 3. The CDR3 is made up of 13 amino acids. The CDR3 spells CASSLRTGHEQYF. The CDR3 nucleotides read TGCGCCAGCAGCTTGCGGACAGGTCACGAGCAGTACTTC.

The chain uses TRBV20-1 and TRBJ2-7; TRBD1 matches 10 bases. Germline V gives CDR1 DFQATT, CDR2 SNEGSKA (reference sequence). The junction had 6 bases not matched to a gene; V was cut back by 6 bases and J by 4 bases. The CDR3 extends over 13 amino acids. This CDR3 reads CSAQTGGAYEQYF. CDR3 nucleotides: TGCAGTGCACAGACAGGGGGCGCGTACGAGCAGTACTTC.

The genes are TRBV5-1 and TRBJ2-7; the match to TRBD2 covers 10 bases. The CDR3 covers 21 residues. Trimming cost V 0 bases and J 0 bases; bases outside gene matches: 18. Germline assignment: CDR1 SGHRS and CDR2 YFSETQ. The CDR3 nucleotides are TGCGCCAGCAGCTTGGCCATCACGGGCAGGGTAAGGACTAGCGGCTCCTACGAGCAGTACTTC. It translates to CASSLAITGRVRTSGSYEQYF.

The gene calls are TRBV12-3 or TRBV12-4 and TRBJ1-2; 10 bases map to TRBD1. Unmatched junction bases numbered 10, after V lost 6 bases and J lost 3 bases. The CDR3 contains 16 residues. In DNA, the CDR3 is TGTGCCAGCAGGGACGGGGGGACAGGGGATGACTATGGCTACACCTTC. It translates to CASRDGGTGDDYGYTF.

With respect to this clonotype: Given a much more abundant clone one base away, this may be a read error. This sequence joins TRBV7-2 and TRBJ2-1; the D is unclear. Germline V gives CDR1 SGHTA, CDR2 FQGNSA. The CDR3 runs 11 residues. The V and J ends lost 1 base and 9 bases respectively, with 4 bases between them. The CDR3 nucleotides are TGTGCCAGCAGCTTAGAAGTTGAGCAGTTCTTC. Translating it yields CASSLEVEQFF.

This clonotype has more than one count but fewer than ten. This chain uses TRBV6-6 with TRBJ1-2, with 9 positions matching TRBD1. Trimming took 2 bases from V and 6 from J; bases not matched to a gene: 4. CDR3 size: 14 residues. Germline V gene sequence: CDR1 MNHNY, CDR2 SVGAGI (reference sequence). The CDR3, as DNA: TGTGCCAGCAGTTACGGACAGGGGCGCGATGGCTACACCTTC. Translated, it gives CASSYGQGRDGYTF.

J is TRBJ1-2 and V is TRBV27, with D possibly matching TRBD1 (5 bases). Between the trimmed V and J ends, which lost 6 bases and 4 bases, there was a span of 12 bases. This CDR3 comprises 13 residues. The germline V gene encodes CDR1 MNHEY and CDR2 SMNVEV (reference sequence). The CDR3 sequence: CASRYRLGYGYTF. CDR3 nucleotides: TGTGCCAGCAGATACAGGCTTGGCTATGGCTACACCTTC.

The V and J genes are TRBV29-1 and TRBJ2-4, with D maybe TRBD2 (6 bases). Gene TRBJ2-7 matches the end of the DNA better, so the J call may be wrong. The germline CDR1 and CDR2 sequences are SQVTM and ANQGSEA. The CDR3 runs 15 residues. The CDR3 sequence: CSATDIRDSGREQYF. The DNA for the CDR3 is TGCAGCGCTACTGATATCCGGGACTCAGGTCGCGAGCAGTACTTC.

J is TRBJ2-3 and V is TRBV6-5; TRBD2 matches 11 bases. This CDR3 has 16 residues. The trim removed 6 bases at V and 1 base at J, leaving 6 bases unmatched. Germline values: CDR1 MNHEY, CDR2 SVGAGI. The CDR3 region has the DNA TGTGCCAGCAGAAGTCCGGGACTAGCGGGCACAGATACGCAGTATTTT. Encoded protein: CASRSPGLAGTDTQYF.

V usage is TRBV9 and J usage is TRBJ2-7; 9 nucleotides line up with TRBD1. V trimming: 0 bases; J trimming: 3 bases; junction bases outside the gene matches: 4. Germline values: CDR1 SGDLS, CDR2 YYNGEE. The CDR3 has 15 amino acids. CDR3 DNA sequence: TGTGCCAGCAGCGTAGGTACAGGGGGCAACTACGAGCAGTACTTC. Translation gives CASSVGTGGNYEQYF.

This clonotype appeared a few times. V and J are TRBV28 and TRBJ2-1, with D perhaps given as TRBD1 or TRBD2 (5 bases each). The CDR3 spans 15 residues. Germline V lookup: CDR1 MDHEN, CDR2 SYDVKM. Deletions cut 2 bases from V and 6 bases from J, with 14 bases between. The CDR3 loop reads CASSLGGKDSNEQFF. The CDR3 DNA reads as TGTGCCAGCAGTTTAGGGGGAAAGGATTCCAATGAGCAGTTCTTC.

This chain links TRBV2 with TRBJ2-6; TRBD1 aligns across 7 bases. The V and J ends lost 9 bases and 4 bases, in that order; junction bases with no gene match: 3. CDR1 SNHLY and CDR2 FYNNEI come from the germline V gene. This CDR3 spans 13 amino acids. The CDR3 region is CASTGVGANVLTF. The CDR3 DNA is TGTGCCAGTACAGGGGTCGGGGCCAACGTCCTGACTTTC.

The chain uses TRBV4-1 and TRBJ2-1; a possible D gene is TRBD1 (5 bases). The length of the CDR3 is 13 residues. V was shortened by 3 bases and J by 9 bases, with 12 bases between the two germline ends. Germline V gene sequence: CDR1 MGHRA, CDR2 YSYEKL. The chain's CDR3 is CASSHEPDSEQFF. CDR3 in DNA: TGCGCCAGCAGCCACGAACCCGACAGTGAGCAGTTCTTC.

Only a few counts were recorded for this clonotype. The rearrangement uses TRBV12-3 or TRBV12-4 and TRBJ2-7, with D maybe TRBD1 (5 bases). The CDR3 runs to 13 residues. Trimming removed 6 bases at V and 4 bases at J, with 13 bases between. The CDR3 DNA reads TGTGCCAGCAGAGCCCTGACAGAATACGAGCAGTACTTC. The encoded protein is CASRALTEYEQYF.

V is TRBV5-1 and J is TRBJ2-3, with D possibly being TRBD1 or TRBD2 (5 bases each). CDR3 length: 15 residues. The germline V and J ends were trimmed by 3 bases and 5 bases, with 16 bases remaining between them. The germline gives CDR1 SGHRS, CDR2 YFSETQ. The CDR3 here is CASSSGTSNGDTQYF. DNA of the CDR3: TGCGCCAGCAGCTCCGGGACCTCAAACGGAGATACGCAGTATTTT.

The CDR3 DNA reads TGCGCCAGCAGCTTGGTCAGACTAGCGGGAGATGAGCAGTTCTTC. This translates into CASSLVRLAGDEQFF. The chain links TRBV5-1 to TRBJ2-1; TRBD2 agrees at 12 bases. The CDR3 runs to 15 residues. The germline CDR1 and CDR2 sequences are SGHRS and YFSETQ. The V gene end was trimmed by 0 bases and the J gene end by 8 bases; junction bases not matched to a gene: 3.

This sequence joins TRBV29-1 and TRBJ2-5; the match to TRBD1 covers 7 bases. The V gene's germline CDR1 is SQVTM and CDR2 ANQGSEA. CDR3 length: 14 residues. Trimming at V came to 4 bases and at J to 1 base, leaving 6 bases not matched to a gene. This chain's CDR3 is CSVGGQMGQETQYF. The CDR3 region has the DNA TGCAGCGTTGGGGGACAGATGGGCCAAGAGACCCAGTACTTC. Based on the CDR3 plus reference TRBV29-1 and TRBJ2-5, the full variable domain is SAVISQKPSRDICQRGTSLTIQCQVDSQVTMMFWYRQQPGQSLTLIATANQGSEATYESGFVIDKFPISRPNLTFSTLTVSNMSPEDSSIYLCSVGGQMGQETQYFGPGTRLLVL.

V gene TRBV2 combines with J gene TRBJ2-1; 13 bases align to TRBD2. Looked up from germline, CDR1 is SNHLY and CDR2 is FYNNEI. V lost 7 bases to trimming and J lost 5 bases; unmatched junction nucleotides: 5. This CDR3 has 15 residues. The DNA for the CDR3 is TGTGCCAGCAAACTAGCGGGAGGGCTGGACAATGAGCAGTTCTTC. It encodes CASKLAGGLDNEQFF. The whole variable domain, filled in from reference TRBV2 and TRBJ2-1, reads EPEVTQTPSHQVTQMGQEVILRCVPISNHLYFYWYRQILGQKVEFLVSFYNNEISEKSEIFDDQFSVERPDGSNFTLKIRSTKLEDSAMYFCASKLAGGLDNEQFFGPGTRLTVL.

A few counts support this clonotype. This chain joins TRBV7-2 and TRBJ2-3; 7 bases agree with TRBD2. CDR3 size: 15 residues. Trimming cost V 3 bases and J 1 base; bases outside gene matches: 4. The germline V gene encodes CDR1 SGHTA and CDR2 FQGNSA. Here the CDR3 DNA reads TGTGCCAGCAGCTTTCGCGCGGGGGGCACAGATACGCAGTATTTT. It yields the protein CASSFRAGGTDTQYF.

V and J are TRBV2 and TRBJ1-2; D is undetermined. Trimming left V 4 bases short and J 3 bases short, with 15 bases between. This CDR3 contains 15 residues. Per the germline V gene, CDR1 is SNHLY and CDR2 is FYNNEI. The CDR3 is CASSVGSDWDYGYTF. The CDR3, as DNA: TGTGCCAGCAGTGTTGGGTCGGATTGGGACTATGGCTACACCTTC.

V is TRBV5-1 and J is TRBJ2-5; 9 nucleotides match TRBD1. After removal of 3 bases from V and 5 bases from J, the junction contained 14 bases not matched to a gene. In germline, CDR1 is SGHRS, CDR2 YFSETQ. The CDR3 runs 17 residues. CDR3 nucleotides: TGCGCCAGCAGCTCCCGCTTGACAGGGGGGTCAGGGGAGACCCAGTACTTC. This encodes CASSSRLTGGSGETQYF.

V usage is TRBV4-2 and J usage is TRBJ2-1, with 11 bases identical to TRBD2. Germline CDR1 LGHNA, CDR2 YNFKEQ. After removal of 2 bases from V and 4 bases from J, the junction contained 4 bases not matched to a gene. This CDR3 comprises 16 residues. As DNA, the CDR3 is TGTGCCAGCAGCCAACTAGCGGGGGGCCTTTACAATGAGCAGTTCTTC. Its protein product is CASSQLAGGLYNEQFF.

This clonotype showed up many times. The V gene is TRBV5-1, the J gene TRBJ1-5; D gene uncertain. Trimming took off 0 bases at V and 2 bases at J, with 3 bases between the two ends. CDR3 length: 13 amino acids. Per germline, CDR1 SGHRS and CDR2 YFSETQ. The chain's CDR3 is CASSLDGNQPQHF. For the CDR3, the DNA is TGCGCCAGCAGCTTGGATGGCAATCAGCCCCAGCATTTT.

In its sample, this clonotype was seen a few times. The rearrangement uses TRBV20-1 and TRBJ2-1, with TRBD2 matching 8 bases. V dropped 0 bases and J dropped 1; count of bases not matched to a gene: 8. The CDR3 spans 17 residues. Germline V gives CDR1 DFQATT, CDR2 SNEGSKA (reference sequence). CDR3 residues: CSARDRISGASYNEQFF. CDR3 bases: TGCAGTGCTAGAGATCGTATTAGCGGGGCTTCCTACAATGAGCAGTTCTTC.

CDR3 sequence: CASRPGLAYNEQFF. The DNA for the CDR3 is TGTGCCAGCCGGCCGGGACTAGCCTACAATGAGCAGTTCTTC. This sequence joins TRBV7-9 and TRBJ2-1; 8 positions agree with TRBD2. Trimming cost V 8 bases and J 2 bases; bases outside gene matches: 5. The CDR3 has 14 residues. Germline V gene sequence: CDR1 SEHNR, CDR2 FQNEAQ (reference sequence).

In this sample, this clonotype turned up a few times. This chain joins TRBV7-8 and TRBJ2-5, with D perhaps TRBD2 (6 bases). The J call may be wrong; the DNA end is better matched by TRBJ2-7. The germline V gene has CDR1 SGHVS and CDR2 FQNEAQ. This CDR3 spans 18 amino acids. The CDR3 coding sequence is TGTGCCAGCAGCGCCACTCTGGTTATTCTAGCGCCTACCTACGAGCAGTACTTC. It translates to CASSATLVILAPTYEQYF.

Concerning this clonotype: At one end the junction does not follow the germline gene, possibly because of a read error. V gene TRBV20-1 combines with J gene TRBJ2-1; the D gene is possibly TRBD2 (6 bases). Germline CDR1 is DFQATT and CDR2 is SNEGSKA (reference sequence). The CDR3 has 16 amino acids. The CDR3 reads CSARLDRRASHNEQFF. The CDR3 nucleotides are TGCAGTGCTAGACTAGATCGGAGGGCCTCCCACAATGAGCAGTTCTTC.

This rearrangement joins TRBV29-1 to TRBJ1-1; perhaps TRBD1 as D (6 bases). V was shortened by 4 bases and J by 3 bases, with 15 bases between the two germline ends. CDR1 and CDR2 from the germline V gene are SQVTM and ANQGSEA. CDR3 length: 14 residues. CDR3 protein: CSVGWGAGDTEAFF. The CDR3 DNA is TGCAGCGTTGGGTGGGGGGCTGGGGACACTGAAGCTTTCTTT.

The V gene is TRBV27, the J gene TRBJ1-5; D may be TRBD1 (5 bases). This CDR3 spans 16 amino acids. Germline assignment: CDR1 MNHEY and CDR2 SMNVEV (reference sequence). V lost 8 bases and J 4 bases, leaving 21 bases between the germline ends. DNA of the CDR3: TGTGCCAGCGCCGCTCGGGGACCGGAGCCTAATCAGCCCCAGCATTTT. Translated: CASAARGPEPNQPQHF.

Worth noting for this clonotype: One junction end does not reproduce the germline sequence, and a read error may be involved. The V call is TRBV5-1, the J call TRBJ1-2; the match to TRBD1 covers 7 bases. The CDR3 runs to 15 residues. The germline gives CDR1 SGHRS, CDR2 YFSETQ. The CDR3 loop is CACSLGQPWAYGYTF. CDR3 DNA: TGCGCCTGCAGCTTGGGACAGCCCTGGGCCTATGGCTACACCTTC.